The 28 T cell receptor beta chains presented below share a single source sample, sequenced in a study of OX40 agonist ivuxolimab in advanced cancers. The data were produced by immunoSEQ multiplex PCR, yet TCRdb's version contains in-frame clones alone and is incomplete. The table lists roughly 79,000 clones, about 80% of them singletons. The sequencing used CD4+ or CD8+ T cells sorted from blood, collected in a trial of the OX40 agonist ivuxolimab. The receptors originated from an adult with an advanced solid tumor such as melanoma, head and neck, liver or kidney cancer.

This chain uses TRBV2 with TRBJ2-3, with 10 bases identical to TRBD1. This CDR3 comprises 14 residues. Trimming removed 6 bases from V and 6 bases from J; junction bases left unmatched: 6. Germline CDR1 and CDR2: SNHLY and FYNNEI. The DNA of the CDR3 is TGTGCCAGCAGCCCCGGGACAGGGGCCGATACGCAGTATTTT. Translating it yields CASSPGTGADTQYF.

As to this clone: The same CDR3 is also encoded by other DNA sequences in this sample. J is TRBJ1-2 and V is TRBV7-2; D uncertain. V shed 1 base and J shed 5 bases, with 5 bases lying between them. Germline values: CDR1 SGHTA, CDR2 FQGNSA. The length of the CDR3 is 12 residues. The CDR3 nucleotides read TGTGCCAGCAGCTTAGAAGGGTATGGCTACACCTTC. It yields the protein CASSLEGYGYTF.

This chain connects TRBV2 to TRBJ1-1; TRBD1 might be the D (6 bases). Germline lookup yields CDR1 SNHLY and CDR2 FYNNEI. The CDR3 totals 12 residues. V was cut by 6 bases and J by 5 bases, with 10 bases left in between. CDR3 sequence reads: CASRGGGTEAFF. The CDR3 nucleotides are TGTGCCAGCAGAGGGGGGGGGACTGAAGCTTTCTTT.

The sample holds one count of this clone. The chain recombines TRBV15 with TRBJ1-2; the D gene is possibly TRBD1 (5 bases). Trimming left V 2 bases short and J 1 base short, with 8 bases between. From germline, CDR1 is LNHNV and CDR2 YYDKDF (reference sequence). The CDR3 spans 14 residues. The CDR3 loop reads CATSRSGLNYGYTF. In nucleotides, the CDR3 is TGTGCCACCAGCAGATCGGGACTTAACTATGGCTACACCTTC.

The genes are TRBV6-5 and TRBJ2-5, with D possibly TRBD1 on 6 matching bases. Trimming stripped 5 bases from V and 2 bases from J, with 12 bases between. Germline lookup yields CDR1 MNHEY and CDR2 SVGAGI. The CDR3 spans 14 residues. CDR3 nucleotides: TGTGCCAGCAGTCGAGGGGGTAGGCAAGAGACCCAGTACTTC. This gives the protein CASSRGGRQETQYF.

The J gene is TRBJ1-4, the V gene TRBV5-6, with TRBD1 identical over 7 bases. V was pared by 3 bases and J by 8 bases, with 10 bases of the junction left unmatched. CDR1 is SGHDT, CDR2 YYEEEE, per germline. This CDR3 has 15 amino acids. As DNA, the CDR3 is TGTGCCAGCAGCTCACCCGGACAGGTCGGAGAAAAACTGTTTTTT. Its protein is CASSSPGQVGEKLFF.

This chain uses TRBV6-5 with TRBJ1-1, with D unresolved. The CDR3 extends over 14 amino acids. Germline loops: CDR1 MNHEY, CDR2 SVGAGI. V was shortened by 7 bases and J by 4 bases, with 16 bases between the two germline ends. CDR3 amino acids: CASTPPGGRTEAFF. The CDR3 bases are TGTGCCAGCACTCCTCCCGGAGGGCGCACTGAAGCTTTCTTT.

The chain employs TRBV18 and TRBJ2-3; TRBD2 matches 8 bases. The CDR3 extends over 15 amino acids. V gave up 6 bases and J gave up 2 bases; unmatched junction bases: 7. CDR1 is KGHSH, CDR2 LQKENI, per germline. This CDR3 reads CASSRVAGNTDTQYF. The CDR3 nucleotides read TGTGCCAGCTCTCGCGTAGCGGGGAACACAGATACGCAGTATTTT.

The chain is built from TRBV10-3 and TRBJ2-7, with TRBD1 as a possible D gene (5 bases). Trimming took off 2 bases at V and 5 bases at J, with 16 bases between the two ends. In germline, CDR1 is ENHRY, CDR2 SYGVKD. CDR3 length: 15 amino acids. The CDR3 coding sequence is TGTGCCATCAGTGAGGGAAGGGGCACCAGCAACGAGCAGTACTTC. Its protein is CAISEGRGTSNEQYF.

The rearrangement links TRBV10-3 to TRBJ1-1; D not resolved. V was cut by 0 bases and J by 7 bases, with 6 bases left in between. The CDR3 is 12 amino acids. The germline gives CDR1 ENHRY, CDR2 SYGVKD. The CDR3 bases are TGTGCCATCAGTGAGTCGCGAAGTGAAGCTTTCTTT. This encodes CAISESRSEAFF.

The chain is built from TRBV5-5 and TRBJ2-7, with D unclear. V lost 4 bases and J lost 7, with 21 bases in between. Germline CDR1 reads SGHKS; CDR2 reads YYEKEE (reference sequence). The CDR3 runs 15 residues. Here the CDR3 reads CASSQGPLGFWEQYF. The CDR3 coding sequence is TGTGCCAGCAGCCAAGGGCCCCTGGGATTTTGGGAGCAGTACTTC.

The chain links TRBV19 to TRBJ2-7, with 9 bases that match TRBD1. V was clipped by 3 bases and J by 0 bases; unmatched bases: 3. The germline V gene encodes CDR1 LNHDA and CDR2 SQIVND (reference sequence). The CDR3 contains 15 residues. The CDR3 DNA reads as TGTGCCAGTAGTATTGACAGGGGGAGCTCCTACGAGCAGTACTTC. Translating gives CASSIDRGSSYEQYF.

The chain has TRBV9 and TRBJ2-3; TRBD1 agrees at 7 bases. CDR1 is SGDLS, CDR2 YYNGEE, per germline. The CDR3 extends over 16 amino acids. The trim removed 2 bases at V and 2 bases at J, leaving 8 bases unmatched. The CDR3: CASSVWTGSSTDTQYF. CDR3 DNA: TGTGCCAGCAGCGTTTGGACAGGTTCCTCCACAGATACGCAGTATTTT.

This clone was counted a single time. The DNA for the CDR3 is TGCAGCGTTGACGAGGGAGGCAATCAGCCCCAGCATTTT. This encodes CSVDEGGNQPQHF. This chain uses TRBV29-1 with TRBJ1-5; D remains unclear. The CDR3 covers 13 residues. Trimming shortened V by 3 bases and J by 2 bases, and 8 bases separated the two germline ends. The germline CDR1 and CDR2 sequences are SQVTM and ANQGSEA.

This rearrangement joins TRBV6-1 to TRBJ2-7; no firm D call. Looked up from germline, CDR1 is MNHNS and CDR2 is SASEGT. The CDR3 totals 15 residues. With 1 base removed from V and 2 bases from J, the gap between germline ends came to 12 bases. The CDR3 nucleotides are TGTGCCAGCAGTGAAGTCGTGGGGAATCCCTACGAGCAGTACTTC. Translating it yields CASSEVVGNPYEQYF.

The genes are TRBV27 and TRBJ2-4; D is undetermined. Germline CDR1 reads MNHEY; CDR2 reads SMNVEV (reference sequence). The CDR3 is 14 amino acids. The V and J ends lost 0 bases and 6 bases respectively, with 9 bases between them. Written as DNA, the CDR3 is TGTGCCAGCAGTTTATCGATCCCAAGAAACATTCAGTACTTC. Encoded protein: CASSLSIPRNIQYF.

The V gene is TRBV4-3, the J gene TRBJ2-5; 11 nucleotides match TRBD2. V lost 1 base, J lost 5 bases, and 3 bases stayed unmatched. The CDR3 contains 15 residues. Germline values: CDR1 LGHNA, CDR2 YSLEER. The CDR3 region has the DNA TGCGCCAGCAGCCAAGTATCTAGCGGGAGGGAGACCCAGTACTTC. Its translation: CASSQVSSGRETQYF.

This chain connects TRBV7-9 to TRBJ1-1, with D tentatively TRBD1 (6 bases). Germline CDR1 reads SEHNR; CDR2 reads FQNEAQ (reference sequence). The CDR3 extends over 12 amino acids. Trimming cost V 11 bases and J 5 bases, with 15 bases left between them. CDR3 amino acids: CAHRELGTEAFF. In DNA, the CDR3 is TGTGCCCACAGGGAATTAGGGACTGAAGCTTTCTTT.

The rearrangement joins TRBV10-3 to TRBJ2-7; D uncertain. The CDR3 is 13 amino acids. Germline V gene data show CDR1 as ENHRY and CDR2 as SYGVKD. V was clipped by 4 bases and J by 3 bases, with 10 bases between them. The CDR3 is CAISAAPGYEQYF. The CDR3, as DNA: TGTGCCATCAGTGCGGCCCCGGGCTACGAGCAGTACTTC.

The chain carries TRBV28 and TRBJ2-7, with D perhaps TRBD1 or TRBD2 (5 bases each). This CDR3 comprises 15 residues. Germline V gives CDR1 MDHEN, CDR2 SYDVKM. V gave up 1 base and J gave up 3 bases, with 13 bases separating them. In DNA, the CDR3 is TGTGCCAGCAGTTTATCGGGTGGGGACCACTACGAGCAGTACTTC. This sequence encodes CASSLSGGDHYEQYF. The complete variable domain, with remaining parts taken from reference TRBV28 and TRBJ2-7, reads DVKVTQSSRYLVKRTGEKVFLECVQDMDHENMFWYRQDPGLGLRLIYFSYDVKMKEKGDIPEGYSVSREKKERFSLILESASTNQTSMYLCASSLSGGDHYEQYFGPGTRLTVT.

V and J are TRBV5-6 and TRBJ2-5, with 12 bases identical to TRBD2. Per germline, CDR1 SGHDT and CDR2 YYEEEE. Unmatched junction bases numbered 5, after V lost 0 bases and J lost 5 bases. The CDR3 consists of 16 residues. CDR3 coding DNA: TGTGCCAGCAGCTTGGCTAGCGGGAGGGCCGGGGAGACCCAGTACTTC. Translated, it gives CASSLASGRAGETQYF.

V and J are TRBV5-1 and TRBJ1-3, with D unclear. The CDR3 loop spans 15 amino acids. Trimming removed 1 base from V and 0 bases from J, with 8 bases in between. Per the germline V gene, CDR1 is SGHRS and CDR2 is YFSETQ. The CDR3 protein is CASSLTGDSGNTIYF. CDR3 in DNA: TGCGCCAGCAGCTTGACGGGAGACTCTGGAAACACCATATATTTT.

The V and J genes are TRBV4-1 and TRBJ1-5, with D possibly matching TRBD1 (6 bases). V was clipped by 3 bases and J by 11 bases, with 14 bases between them. This CDR3 is 13 amino acids long. The germline V gene encodes CDR1 MGHRA and CDR2 YSYEKL. The CDR3: CASSQGTNRAQHF. CDR3 DNA sequence: TGCGCCAGCAGCCAGGGTACAAACAGGGCCCAGCATTTT.

This clone was detected once. The chain uses TRBV6-4 and TRBJ2-1; 9 bases agree with TRBD2. Germline CDR1 is MRHNA and CDR2 is SNTAGT. This CDR3 is 17 amino acids long. V was pared by 0 bases and J by 1 base, with 4 bases of the junction left unmatched. CDR3 coding DNA: TGTGCCAGCAGTGACTCTTATAGCGGGAGTTCCTACAATGAGCAGTTCTTC. Translating gives CASSDSYSGSSYNEQFF.

The V gene is TRBV11-2, the J gene TRBJ1-1; TRBD1 might be the D (5 bases). The germline gives CDR1 SGHAT, CDR2 FQNNGV. The CDR3 runs 12 residues. V lost 4 bases, J lost 4 bases, and 7 bases lay in between. The CDR3 bases are TGTGCCAGCAGCTACAGGTTCACTGAAGCTTTCTTT. Translation gives CASSYRFTEAFF.

The chain employs TRBV6-1 and TRBJ1-4, with D possibly TRBD1 on 5 matching bases. Trimming stripped 5 bases from V and 10 bases from J, with 11 bases between. This CDR3 is built from 12 residues. CDR1 is MNHNS and CDR2 is SASEGT in the germline V gene. The CDR3 loop is CASSSYGGKLFF. The CDR3 nucleotides are TGTGCCAGCAGTTCCTACGGGGGAAAACTGTTTTTT.

The rearrangement joins TRBV11-2 to TRBJ1-5; unclear D gene. Germline V gives CDR1 SGHAT, CDR2 FQNNGV. V shed 6 bases and J shed 2 bases, with 11 bases lying between them. The CDR3 contains 14 residues. The CDR3 coding sequence is TGTGCCAGCAGTCAGCGGGTCGGCAATCAGCCCCAGCATTTT. Translating gives CASSQRVGNQPQHF.

This clone was found once. V gene TRBV2 combines with J gene TRBJ1-1; D remains ambiguous. V lost 7 bases and J 2 bases, leaving 5 bases between the germline ends. There are 11 residues in the CDR3. From germline, CDR1 is SNHLY and CDR2 FYNNEI. The CDR3 bases are TGTGCCAGCACCATTAACACTGAAGCTTTCTTT. This encodes CASTINTEAFF.